Listed below are T cell receptor beta chains from one sample, sequenced in a study of OX40 agonist ivuxolimab in advanced cancers. Only in-frame clones appear in the TCRdb table, and some are missing; sequencing was by immunoSEQ multiplex PCR. This sample has about 69,000 clones, with roughly 90% found just once. The input for sequencing was CD4+ or CD8+ T cells sorted from blood, taken in a trial of the OX40 agonist ivuxolimab. The receptor source for this set is an adult with an advanced solid tumor such as melanoma, head and neck, liver or kidney cancer. The CDR3 runs from the conserved cysteine through the conserved F or W. D genes are given only for firm matches. Not every row has a clone size; where given, it reads once, few, many or a size class.

size: .
D: TRBD2
V: TRBV30
J: TRBJ2-7
DNA: TGTGCCTGGGGCCATGGGCGGGGGGTTAACGAGCAGTACTTC
CDR3: CAWGHGRGVNEQYF

size: .
D: .
V: TRBV5-4
J: TRBJ1-2
DNA: TGTGCCAGCAGCTTTATGACACTAGGCTATGGCTACACCTTC
CDR3: CASSFMTLGYGYTF

size: once
D: .
V: TRBV5-5
J: TRBJ1-2
DNA: TGTGCCAGCAGTTCCGGCCAGGACTATGGCTACACCTTC
CDR3: CASSSGQDYGYTF

size: once
D: TRBD2
V: TRBV18
J: TRBJ2-1
DNA: TGTGCCAGCTCACCGACTAGCGGAGAGCTCAATGAGCAGTTCTTC
CDR3: CASSPTSGELNEQFF

size: .
D: .
V: TRBV5-4
J: TRBJ1-6
DNA: TGTGCCAGCAGCTTGGAGGCGGGTTGGAATTCACCCCTCCACTTT
CDR3: CASSLEAGWNSPLHF

size: .
D: .
V: TRBV15
J: TRBJ1-3
DNA: TGTGCCACCAGCAGAGGACGGGACTCTGGAAACACCATATATTTT
CDR3: CATSRGRDSGNTIYF

size: .
D: TRBD2
V: TRBV7-9
J: TRBJ2-3
DNA: TGTGCCAGCGCCCTAGCGGGGTTCACAGATACGCAGTATTTT
CDR3: CASALAGFTDTQYF

size: .
D: .
V: TRBV6-5
J: TRBJ2-1
DNA: TGTGCCAGCAGTCTGGGACTGGGCTCCTACAATGAGCAGTTCTTC
CDR3: CASSLGLGSYNEQFF

size: .
D: .
V: TRBV5-4
J: TRBJ1-5
DNA: TGTGCCAGCAGCTTAGGTTACAGCCCCAATCAGCCCCAGCATTTT
CDR3: CASSLGYSPNQPQHF

size: few
D: TRBD1
V: TRBV11-2
J: TRBJ1-6
DNA: TGTGCCAGCAGCTTAGGCAAGGGGACAGGGAGTTCACCCCTCCACTTT
CDR3: CASSLGKGTGSSPLHF

size: few
D: TRBD2
V: TRBV6-1
J: TRBJ2-7
DNA: TGTGCCAGCAGTGAATGGTTGGGGCCAGGCCTAGGGACTATCTACGAGCAGTACTTC
CDR3: CASSEWLGPGLGTIYEQYF

size: .
D: .
V: TRBV28
J: TRBJ1-6
DNA: TGTGCCAGCCTCGGGGGGGCTACGATGAATTCACCCCTCCACTTT
CDR3: CASLGGATMNSPLHF

size: .
D: .
V: TRBV10-3
J: TRBJ2-1
DNA: TGTGCCTGCCAGGGCGGGAATGAGCAGTTCTTC
CDR3: CACQGGNEQFF

size: .
D: .
V: TRBV4-1
J: TRBJ2-5
DNA: TGCGCCAGCAGCCCATCAACTAGTATCCAAGAGACCCAGTACTTC
CDR3: CASSPSTSIQETQYF

size: .
D: .
V: TRBV9
J: TRBJ1-4
DNA: TGTGCCAGCAGCCCTTGGGGGGGACTGGGTGAAAAACTGTTTTTT
CDR3: CASSPWGGLGEKLFF

size: .
D: TRBD1
V: TRBV7-6
J: TRBJ1-6
DNA: TGTGCCAGCAGCCAGCTTCCAATGGGACAGGCTCTTAATTCACCCCTCCACTTT
CDR3: CASSQLPMGQALNSPLHF

size: .
D: .
V: TRBV11-3
J: TRBJ2-7
DNA: TGTGCCAGCAGCCCCCCCAGACAGCCTTACGAGCAGTACTTC
CDR3: CASSPPRQPYEQYF

size: .
D: .
V: TRBV5-1
J: TRBJ1-1
DNA: TGCGCCAGCAGCTCGACGAAGGGGGGGAACACTGAAGCTTTCTTT
CDR3: CASSSTKGGNTEAFF

size: few
D: .
V: TRBV7-9
J: TRBJ1-2
DNA: TGTGCCAGCAGCTTAGGGAGGGAGGGCTACACCTTC
CDR3: CASSLGREGYTF

size: .
D: TRBD1
V: TRBV6-7
J: TRBJ1-5
DNA: TGTGCCAGCAGTTACGGTCGACAGGGTGATCAGCCCCAGCATTTT
CDR3: CASSYGRQGDQPQHF

size: .
D: .
V: TRBV20-1
J: TRBJ1-4
DNA: TGCAGTGCTAGACAGGATGAAAAACTGTTTTTT
CDR3: CSARQDEKLFF

size: .
D: .
V: TRBV19
J: TRBJ2-1
DNA: TGTGCCAGTAGCCCGGGGGCTGTCAATGAGCAGTTCTTC
CDR3: CASSPGAVNEQFF

size: .
D: TRBD1
V: TRBV29-1
J: TRBJ2-3
DNA: TGCAGCGTGGGGACAGTAGATACGCAGTATTTT
CDR3: CSVGTVDTQYF

size: once
D: TRBD2
V: TRBV5-1
J: TRBJ2-1
DNA: TGCGCCAGCAGTTTCTTAGCGGGAGAAAATGAGCAGTTCTTC
CDR3: CASSFLAGENEQFF

size: .
D: .
V: TRBV9
J: TRBJ1-6
DNA: TGTGCCAGCAGCGGAAGGCAAGCCTCCTATAATTCACCCCTCCACTTT
CDR3: CASSGRQASYNSPLHF

size: .
D: TRBD2
V: TRBV27
J: TRBJ2-1
DNA: TGTGCCAGCAGTTTTGCCCTAGCGGGAGTTATCAATGAGCAGTTCTTC
CDR3: CASSFALAGVINEQFF

size: .
D: .
V: TRBV20-1
J: TRBJ2-3
DNA: TGCAGTGCTAAGGAAAATACGCGGTATTTT
CDR3: CSAKENTRYF

size: .
D: TRBD1
V: TRBV6-4
J: TRBJ1-2
DNA: TGTGCCAGCAGTGCGACAGGGACTGGGTATGGCTACACCTTC
CDR3: CASSATGTGYGYTF

size: .
D: .
V: TRBV6-1
J: TRBJ1-3
DNA: TGTGCCAGCGTGTGGAGAAACACCATATATTTT
CDR3: CASVWRNTIYF

size: .
D: .
V: TRBV18
J: TRBJ2-1
DNA: TGTGCCAGCTCTGTAGGCGACAATGAGCAGTTCTTC
CDR3: CASSVGDNEQFF

size: .
D: .
V: TRBV18
J: TRBJ1-3
DNA: TGTGCCAGCTCACAGGCCTCTGGAAACACCATATATTTT
CDR3: CASSQASGNTIYF

size: .
D: .
V: TRBV7-2
J: TRBJ2-2
DNA: TGTGCCAGCAGCTTGAGCAGAATTAACACCGGGGAGCTGTTTTTT
CDR3: CASSLSRINTGELFF

size: .
D: TRBD1
V: TRBV28
J: TRBJ1-5
DNA: TGTGCCAGCAACAGGGACAGGGGGTTAGGCCAGCCCCAGCATTTT
CDR3: CASNRDRGLGQPQHF

size: .
D: TRBD2
V: TRBV19
J: TRBJ2-5
DNA: TGTGCCAGTAGTCTTAGCGGGAGTTTGCAAGAGACCCAGTACTTC
CDR3: CASSLSGSLQETQYF

size: .
D: TRBD1
V: TRBV4-2
J: TRBJ2-7
DNA: TGTGCCAGCAGCCAAGATCAACAGGGGAGTTCCTACGAGCAGTACTTC
CDR3: CASSQDQQGSSYEQYF

size: .
D: .
V: TRBV11-3
J: TRBJ2-5
DNA: TGTGCCAGCAGCCGGGACGATGTGGTTGGGCCCCAGTACTTC
CDR3: CASSRDDVVGPQYF

size: .
D: .
V: TRBV18
J: TRBJ2-7
DNA: TGTGCCAGCACCCGGGAGCGGTCCTACGAGCAGTACTTC
CDR3: CASTRERSYEQYF

size: .
D: TRBD1
V: TRBV6-6
J: TRBJ2-7
DNA: TGTGCCAGCAGTTACTCGAGATCACCAGGGGGCGCCGGGTACTTC
CDR3: CASSYSRSPGGAGYF

size: .
D: TRBD1
V: TRBV7-9
J: TRBJ2-5
DNA: TGTGCCAGCAGCTCCCCCGGGACAGGGGTTGAGACCCAGTACTTC
CDR3: CASSSPGTGVETQYF

size: .
D: TRBD2
V: TRBV9
J: TRBJ2-1
DNA: TGTGCCAGCAGCGTAGCCAGCGGGAGAAACGACAATGAGCAGTTCTTC
CDR3: CASSVASGRNDNEQFF

size: .
D: TRBD1
V: TRBV5-1
J: TRBJ1-5
DNA: TGCGCCAGCAGCTTGGGGGATACAGGGGGGTATAGCAATCAGCCCCAGCATTTT
CDR3: CASSLGDTGGYSNQPQHF

size: .
D: .
V: TRBV2
J: TRBJ1-5
DNA: TGTGCCAGCAACCCAACCCGGGGGGCGGGCCAGCCCCAGCATTTT
CDR3: CASNPTRGAGQPQHF

size: .
D: TRBD2
V: TRBV27
J: TRBJ2-3
DNA: TGTGCCAGCAGTTCGTACGCGACTAGCGGGGCCACAGATACGCAGTATTTT
CDR3: CASSSYATSGATDTQYF